Given below is one TCR beta chain in context. A few counts support this clonotype. Its antigen is unknown. Per-base quality was not reported, and no clone a single base away is much larger than it. Per the publication, the time point label means: newly diagnosed GD, antithyroid drugs for less than 3 months. RNA was extracted from PBMCs in TRIzol for both TCR sequencing and RNA sequencing. The diagnosis of Graves' disease followed American Thyroid Association guidelines. Patients for the study were recruited at an endocrinology department in Xi'an, China. From each patient, approximately 10 milliliters of peripheral blood was collected into an EDTA anticoagulant tube. Ficoll Paque Plus density gradient separation was used to isolate PBMCs, and no further T cell sorting was performed. An Agilent 2100 Bioanalyzer and agarose gel were used to check RNA quality, while a NanoDrop 2000 measured RNA concentration.

The source of the sample is a study of regulatory T cells in long-lasting Graves disease (dated by TCRdb to about 2021). Background on the whole study: Newly diagnosed Graves' disease patients had taken antithyroid drugs for less than 3 months. Patients with persistent Graves' disease were compared with patients with newly diagnosed Graves' disease using TCR sequencing and RNA sequencing of peripheral blood. The study was registered as a clinical trial and conducted in China. A total of around 35 samples underwent TCR sequencing: about 13 from persistent and roughly 20 from newly diagnosed Graves' disease patients.

The V end gives up 5 bases and the J end 5 bases, leaving 13 bases in the junction not matched to a gene. Including cysteine and phenylalanine, the CDR3 has 17 amino acids. Of the read, only the CDR3 DNA is kept; its 51 bases are in frame from base 1. To prepare the library, multiplex PCR was applied. These reads were obtained on an Illumina HiSeq 4000. TCR beta libraries were built with iRepertoire HTBI primers and Arm-PCR amplification of CDR3 regions. Before sequencing, the PCR products underwent gel purification. Regarding the original processing steps: Gene usage analysis of CDR3 amino acid clonotypes used the roughly 60 TRBV and more than 13 TRBJ segments found across samples. COPE and FqMerger were used to merge filtered high-quality paired reads into contigs. BLAST was used to align contigs to IMGT TRBV, TRBD and TRBJ reference genes, with CDR3 defined following IMGT. Highly expanded clones were defined as clonotypes with a frequency above 0.1%. Shannon entropy was used to measure repertoire diversity, and the Gini coefficient was used to measure V-J evenness. A clonotype found in more than one individual was treated as public. The raw public reads went through TCRdb reprocessing: fastp at Q25, MiXCR clone calling, in-frame beta chains kept. Rows merge per CDR3 protein into single entries with the most common DNA and genes. The V and J calls here are based on TCRdb, not the publication. This sample holds around 500,000 distinct CDR3 sequences; approximately 12% were observed only once. The top ten constitute 7.5% to 9% of the sample.

Results the study describes overall, beyond this receptor: Persistent Graves' disease patients showed lower TCR Shannon entropy and fewer highly expanded clones than newly diagnosed patients, suggesting clonal expansion. More public clonotypes were shared among persistent patients (roughly 2,900) than among newly diagnosed patients (roughly 1,000). Preferential use of TRBV28, TRBJ1-2 and TRBJ2-5 was observed in persistent disease, whereas TRBV20-1 and TRBJ2-1 were favored in newly diagnosed disease. Sequencing and analysis were restricted to the TCR beta chain. Only peripheral blood was studied, because thyroid tissue, the primary lesion, was inaccessible. The small sample size was acknowledged by the authors as a limitation that may reduce accuracy.

These data also featured in a second study, about T cells in Graves' hyperthyroidism and ophthalmopathy. The second publication reports: Stable Graves' hyperthyroidism was defined as the absence of progression to ophthalmopathy over 18 months of follow-up. Hyperthyroidism patients were aged 18 to 65 years and newly diagnosed, with disease duration of less than 2 months. The study excluded patients with uncontrolled infections, other autoimmune diseases, pregnancy or lactation. Clinical symptoms, serum thyroxine and TRAb, thyroid ultrasound, and orbital computed tomography formed the basis for the diagnoses. The TCR CDR3 was subjected to a first round of RT-PCR using the HTBI primer set and the Qiagen OneStep RT-PCR kit. Blood samples also contained most of the expanded thyroid clonotypes (frequency above 0.001), which suggests that blood repertoires may reflect thyroid immune responses. A model built on a 13 V-J signature distinguished ophthalmopathy from stable hyperthyroidism, reaching approximately 89% sensitivity and around 81% specificity in cross-validation and 80%/75% in testing. In validation, progression to ophthalmopathy was predicted by the model with 70.59% sensitivity and 72% to 85% specificity, a median of roughly 6 months before onset. TCR V-J signatures able to tell the groups apart were searched for in a discovery cohort of some 100 patients, of whom about 40 had Graves' ophthalmopathy and around 56 had stable Graves' hyperthyroidism. Prospective prediction of ophthalmopathy was tested in an independent validation cohort of fewer than 20 hyperthyroidism patients and 17 patients who later progressed to ophthalmopathy. The 75 to 100 discovery patients were divided at random into training and test sets in a 7:3 ratio. Thyroid tissue and blood T-cell repertoires from six Graves' hyperthyroidism patients were also compared in the study. After blood sampling, hyperthyroidism patients were treated with methimazole at a starting dose of 30 mg daily, and ophthalmopathy patients were treated with high-dose intravenous methylprednisolone. The libraries were constructed in a second round of multiplex PCR and then size-selected and purified. Libraries were sequenced paired-end with 100 bp reads on an Illumina HiSeq2000. SOAPnuke was used to process the raw data, throwing out any read that contained adapters or uncalled bases, had a mean Phred below 15, or lacked an exact constant-primer or identifier match. COPE v1.2.5 was used to merge the high-quality paired reads, and each unique nucleotide sequence was defined as a clonotype. Clonotypes were aligned to IMGT TRBV, TRBD and TRBJ reference segments using MiTCR v1.1. Only V-J combinations with frequency above 0.0001, covering about 99% of repertoires, were analysed. A TCS score was defined as the ratio between F50 (clonal expansion) and ExV (chaos), using BLOSUM62-based TCRdist between CDR3 peptides within each V-J. Welch's t-statistics and random forest reduced around 510 V-J features to some 14, which were used in a naive Bayes classifier (R e1071). No statistical method was used to set the sample size in advance, and investigators knew the group allocation. According to the paper, TCR Vbeta CDR3 sequencing was carried out on 135 peripheral blood samples, which came from around 43 ophthalmopathy, 70 to 80 hyperthyroidism and roughly 17 progressor patients.

The TCR originated in a woman aged 25-40 years with Graves disease. Donor details come from another sample of the same person, matched by shared clones. The V and J segments used are TRBV12-3 or TRBV12-4 and TRBJ2-1, with TRBD2 matching 9 junction bases. The sample consisted of peripheral blood mononuclear cells (PBMCs), taken at new diagnosis, from a patient treated with antithyroid drugs. The CDR3 has the sequence CASSGAGLAERNNEQFF. Here is the DNA: TGTGCCAGCAGTGGGGCGGGACTAGCCGAAAGGAACAATGAGCAGTTCTTC.